This TCR beta chain was obtained from a study of cytomegalovirus exposure and HLA in healthy donors. At the level of the study: The same platform was used for the 100 to 150 validation repertoires and the roughly 730 first-cohort repertoires, a later analysis reported.

Trimming took 4 bases from V and 4 from J; bases not matched to a gene: 6. CDR3 length: 14 amino acids. The germline V gene encodes CDR1 MNHEY and CDR2 SMNVEV (reference sequence). The donors belonged to the roughly 120-subject validation cohort, separate from the approximately 670-subject first cohort. Only in-frame clones appear in the TCRdb table, and some are missing; sequencing was by immunoSEQ multiplex PCR. The table has fewer than 120,000 clones, roughly nine tenths seen once; the top ten hold under 2%. The sequence was obtained from a woman aged 18-29 years in good health and CMV-seronegative. The J gene is TRBJ2-7, the V gene TRBV27; 8 positions match TRBD1. The material sequenced was PBMCs. The CDR3 spells CASSSGQGSYEQYF. CDR3 DNA: TGTGCCAGCAGTTCTGGACAGGGTAGTTACGAGCAGTACTTC.